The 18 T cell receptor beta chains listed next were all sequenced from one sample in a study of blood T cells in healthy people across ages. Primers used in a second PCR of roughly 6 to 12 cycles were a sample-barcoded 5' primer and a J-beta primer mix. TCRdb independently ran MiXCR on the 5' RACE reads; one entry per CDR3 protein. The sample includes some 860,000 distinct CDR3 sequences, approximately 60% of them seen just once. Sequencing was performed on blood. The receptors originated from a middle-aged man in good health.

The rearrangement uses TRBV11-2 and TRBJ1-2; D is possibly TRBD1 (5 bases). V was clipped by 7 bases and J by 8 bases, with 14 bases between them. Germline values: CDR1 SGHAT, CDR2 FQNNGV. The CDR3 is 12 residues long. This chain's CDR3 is CASTLSGGGYTF. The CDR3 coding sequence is TGTGCCAGCACCCTCTCCGGGGGAGGCTACACCTTC.

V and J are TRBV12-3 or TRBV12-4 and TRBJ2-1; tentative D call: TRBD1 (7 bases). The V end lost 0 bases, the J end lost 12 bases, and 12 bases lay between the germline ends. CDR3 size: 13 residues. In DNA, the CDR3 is TGTGCCAGCAGTTTAGCGCGGGACAGTGGGCAGTTCTTC. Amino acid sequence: CASSLARDSGQFF.

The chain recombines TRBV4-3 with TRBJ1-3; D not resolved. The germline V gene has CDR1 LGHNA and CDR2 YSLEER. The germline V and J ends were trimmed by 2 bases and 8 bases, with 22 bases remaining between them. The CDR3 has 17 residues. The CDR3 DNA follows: TGCGCCAGCAGCCAATCCTACGCTCTGGGATTGTCGGACACCATATATTTT. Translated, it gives CASSQSYALGLSDTIYF.

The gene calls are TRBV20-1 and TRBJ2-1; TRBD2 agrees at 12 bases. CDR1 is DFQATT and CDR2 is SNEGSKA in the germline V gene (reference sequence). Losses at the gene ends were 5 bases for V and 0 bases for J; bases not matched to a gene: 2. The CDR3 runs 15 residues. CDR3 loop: CSAQTSGSSYNEQFF. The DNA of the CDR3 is TGCAGTGCTCAGACTAGCGGGAGCTCCTACAATGAGCAGTTCTTC.

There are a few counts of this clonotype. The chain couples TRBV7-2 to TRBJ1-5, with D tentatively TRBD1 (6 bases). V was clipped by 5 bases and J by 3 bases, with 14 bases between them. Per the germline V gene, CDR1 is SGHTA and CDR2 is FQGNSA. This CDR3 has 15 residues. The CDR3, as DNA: TGTGCCAGCAGCCAGAGTGGGGGCTTCAATCAGCCCCAGCATTTT. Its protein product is CASSQSGGFNQPQHF.

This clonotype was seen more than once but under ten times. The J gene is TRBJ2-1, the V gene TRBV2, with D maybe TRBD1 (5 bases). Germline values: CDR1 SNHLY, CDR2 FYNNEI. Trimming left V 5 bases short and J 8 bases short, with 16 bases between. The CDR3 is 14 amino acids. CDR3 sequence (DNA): TGTGCCAGCAGTCTTAGGGGCGCGATGGATGAGCAGTTCTTC. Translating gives CASSLRGAMDEQFF.

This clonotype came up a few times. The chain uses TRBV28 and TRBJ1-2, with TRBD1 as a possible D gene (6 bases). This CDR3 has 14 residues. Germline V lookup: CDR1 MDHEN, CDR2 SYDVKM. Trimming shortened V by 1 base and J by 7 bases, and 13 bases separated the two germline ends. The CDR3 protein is CASSLYGGAGGYTF. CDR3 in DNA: TGTGCCAGCAGTTTATATGGGGGCGCGGGTGGCTACACCTTC.

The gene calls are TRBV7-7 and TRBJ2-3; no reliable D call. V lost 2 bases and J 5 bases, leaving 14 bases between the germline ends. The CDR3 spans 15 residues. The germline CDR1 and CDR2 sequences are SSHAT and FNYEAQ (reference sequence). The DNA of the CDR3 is TGTGCCAGCAGCTTACTCCTCGGACGAGGAGATACGCAGTATTTT. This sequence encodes CASSLLLGRGDTQYF.

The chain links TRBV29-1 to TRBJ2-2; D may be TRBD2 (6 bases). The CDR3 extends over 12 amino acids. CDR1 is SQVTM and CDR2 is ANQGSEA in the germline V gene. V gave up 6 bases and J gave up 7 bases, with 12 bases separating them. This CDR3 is CSVYRENGELFF. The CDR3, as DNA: TGCAGCGTCTACCGGGAGAACGGGGAGCTGTTTTTT.

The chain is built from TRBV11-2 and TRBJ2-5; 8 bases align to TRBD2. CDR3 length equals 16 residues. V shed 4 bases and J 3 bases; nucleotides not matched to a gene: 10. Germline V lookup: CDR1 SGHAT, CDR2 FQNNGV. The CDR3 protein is CASSSLLAGRKETQYF. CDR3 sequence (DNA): TGTGCCAGCAGCTCCCTCTTAGCGGGGAGAAAAGAGACCCAGTACTTC.

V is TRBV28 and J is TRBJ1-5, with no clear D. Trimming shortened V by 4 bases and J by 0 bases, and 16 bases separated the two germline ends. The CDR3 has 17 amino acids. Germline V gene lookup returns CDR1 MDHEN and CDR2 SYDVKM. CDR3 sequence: CASSSPQSGYSNQPQHF. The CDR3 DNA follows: TGTGCCAGCAGTTCCCCCCAAAGCGGGTATAGCAATCAGCCCCAGCATTTT. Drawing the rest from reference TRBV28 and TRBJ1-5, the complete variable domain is DVKVTQSSRYLVKRTGEKVFLECVQDMDHENMFWYRQDPGLGLRLIYFSYDVKMKEKGDIPEGYSVSREKKERFSLILESASTNQTSMYLCASSSPQSGYSNQPQHFGDGTRLSIL.

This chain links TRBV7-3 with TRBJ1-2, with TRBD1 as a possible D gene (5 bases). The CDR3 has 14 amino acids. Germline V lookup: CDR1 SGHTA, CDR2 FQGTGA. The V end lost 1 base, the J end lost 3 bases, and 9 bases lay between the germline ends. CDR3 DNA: TGTGCCAGCAGCTTAAATGGGGGTGACTATGGCTACACCTTC. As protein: CASSLNGGDYGYTF.

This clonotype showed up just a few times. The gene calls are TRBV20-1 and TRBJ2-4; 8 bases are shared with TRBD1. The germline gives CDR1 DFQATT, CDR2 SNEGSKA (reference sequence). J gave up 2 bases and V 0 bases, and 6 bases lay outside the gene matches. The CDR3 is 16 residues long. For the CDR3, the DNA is TGCAGTGCTAGAGAGTGGACAGGGTTTCCCAAAAACATTCAGTACTTC. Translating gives CSAREWTGFPKNIQYF.

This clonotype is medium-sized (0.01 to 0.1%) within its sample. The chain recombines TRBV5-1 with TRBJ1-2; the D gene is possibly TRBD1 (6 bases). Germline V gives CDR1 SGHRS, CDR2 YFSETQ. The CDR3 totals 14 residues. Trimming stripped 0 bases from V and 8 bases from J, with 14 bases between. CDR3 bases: TGCGCCAGCAGCTTGGGATTACAGGGTGAAGGCTACACCTTC. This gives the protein CASSLGLQGEGYTF.

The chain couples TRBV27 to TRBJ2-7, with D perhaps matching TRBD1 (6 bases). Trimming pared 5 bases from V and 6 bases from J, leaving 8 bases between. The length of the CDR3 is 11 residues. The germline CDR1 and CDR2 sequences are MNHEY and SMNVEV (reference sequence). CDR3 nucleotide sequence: TGTGCCAGCAGTCCAGGGGTCGAGCAGTACTTC. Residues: CASSPGVEQYF.

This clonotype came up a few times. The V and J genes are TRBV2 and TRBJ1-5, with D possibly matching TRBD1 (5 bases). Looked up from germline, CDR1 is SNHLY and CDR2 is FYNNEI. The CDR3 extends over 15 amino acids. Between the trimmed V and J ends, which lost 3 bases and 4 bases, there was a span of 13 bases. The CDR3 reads CASSERAGSNQPQHF. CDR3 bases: TGTGCCAGCAGTGAGAGGGCAGGGTCGAATCAGCCCCAGCATTTT.

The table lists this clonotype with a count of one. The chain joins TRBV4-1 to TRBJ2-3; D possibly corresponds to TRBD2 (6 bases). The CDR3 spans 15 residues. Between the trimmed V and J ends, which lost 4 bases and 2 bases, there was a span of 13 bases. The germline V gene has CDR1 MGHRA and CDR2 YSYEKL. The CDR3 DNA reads TGCGCCAGCAGCCTAGCGGCTACGTACACAGATACGCAGTATTTT. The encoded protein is CASSLAATYTDTQYF.

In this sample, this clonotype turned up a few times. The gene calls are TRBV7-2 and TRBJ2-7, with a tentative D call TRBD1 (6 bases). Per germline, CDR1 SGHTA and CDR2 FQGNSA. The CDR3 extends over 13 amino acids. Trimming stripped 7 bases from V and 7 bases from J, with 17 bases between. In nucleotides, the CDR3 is TGTGCCAGCAAGGGAGATCAAAGGGGGGAGCAGTACTTC. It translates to CASKGDQRGEQYF.